This is a list of T cell receptor beta chains from one sample in a study of T cells in narcolepsy. Here immunoSEQ multiplex PCR was the method, and the copy in TCRdb shows in-frame clones only, minus some. Of approximately 30,000 clones detected, approximately 85% appear once; the ten largest clones hold more than 0.95%. Sequenced material: CD45RA- memory CD4+ T cells from PBMCs. Receptors were obtained from a human donor with narcolepsy. CDR3s include the opening cysteine and the closing phenylalanine or tryptophan. A D gene is named only where the DNA matches it firmly. Size is stated for part of the rows, as once, few or many counts, or as a class when the clone is expanded.

j_gene: TRBJ1-2; abundance: .; d_gene: .; v_gene: TRBV5-4; CDR3nt: TGTGCCAGCAGCTTTGTCCAACAAAGGGCGGGCTACACCTTC; CDR3aa: CASSFVQQRAGYTF
j_gene: TRBJ1-5; abundance: .; d_gene: .; v_gene: TRBV28; CDR3nt: TGTGCCAGCAGACGGAGGTACGGGGGACATAGCAATCAGCCCCAGCATTTT; CDR3aa: CASRRRYGGHSNQPQHF
j_gene: TRBJ2-4; abundance: few; d_gene: TRBD2; v_gene: TRBV18; CDR3nt: TGTGCCAGCTTACTCGGACCAACGGGAGGGCCAGAGAACATTCAGTACTTC; CDR3aa: CASLLGPTGGPENIQYF
j_gene: TRBJ1-5; abundance: medium-sized; d_gene: .; v_gene: TRBV19; CDR3nt: TGTGCCAGTAGCTTCGGACAGATCAATCAGCCCCAGCATTTT; CDR3aa: CASSFGQINQPQHF
j_gene: TRBJ2-7; abundance: .; d_gene: .; v_gene: TRBV5-5; CDR3nt: TGTGCCAGCAGCTTGGAAGGTACCTACGAGCAGTACTTC; CDR3aa: CASSLEGTYEQYF
j_gene: TRBJ2-5; abundance: .; d_gene: .; v_gene: TRBV18; CDR3nt: TGTGCCAGCTCACCATTTGTCGGTAGGGGCAGCGCTAAAGAGACCCAGTACTTC; CDR3aa: CASSPFVGRGSAKETQYF
j_gene: TRBJ1-5; abundance: .; d_gene: .; v_gene: TRBV19; CDR3nt: TGTGCCAGTAGTATGGACTCTAGTGGGCAGCTAAATCAGCCCCAGCATTTT; CDR3aa: CASSMDSSGQLNQPQHF
j_gene: TRBJ2-1; abundance: .; d_gene: .; v_gene: TRBV27; CDR3nt: TGTGCCAGTCAGTCCTTGGCCGCCGGCTCCTACAATGAGCAGTTCTTC; CDR3aa: CASQSLAAGSYNEQFF
j_gene: TRBJ1-5; abundance: .; d_gene: .; v_gene: TRBV5-1; CDR3nt: TGCGCCAGCAGCTTGCAGGGAGGGGAACAGCCCCAGCATTTT; CDR3aa: CASSLQGGEQPQHF
j_gene: TRBJ1-4; abundance: few; d_gene: TRBD1; v_gene: TRBV5-1; CDR3nt: TGCGCCAGCATAAGCAAGGGACAGACTGAAAAACTGTTTTTT; CDR3aa: CASISKGQTEKLFF
j_gene: TRBJ1-2; abundance: .; d_gene: .; v_gene: TRBV7-2; CDR3nt: TGTGCCAGCAGCTTACCCGGACTTTTCTATGGCTACACCTTC; CDR3aa: CASSLPGLFYGYTF
j_gene: TRBJ1-1; abundance: .; d_gene: .; v_gene: TRBV5-5; CDR3nt: TGTGCCAGCAGCCACAGCCACATGAACACTGAAGCTTTCTTT; CDR3aa: CASSHSHMNTEAFF
j_gene: TRBJ2-7; abundance: .; d_gene: .; v_gene: TRBV6-6; CDR3nt: TGTGCCAGCGACAGGACGGGGGGCTACGAGCAGTACTTC; CDR3aa: CASDRTGGYEQYF
j_gene: TRBJ2-7; abundance: .; d_gene: .; v_gene: TRBV7-9; CDR3nt: TGTGCCAGCAGCGGGGACTCGCGCCTTAGCTACGAGCAGTACTTC; CDR3aa: CASSGDSRLSYEQYF
j_gene: TRBJ1-4; abundance: .; d_gene: .; v_gene: TRBV6-1; CDR3nt: TGTGCCAGCAGCGAATGGCCTGGGGCAAAACTGTTTTTT; CDR3aa: CASSEWPGAKLFF
j_gene: TRBJ1-1; abundance: .; d_gene: .; v_gene: TRBV9; CDR3nt: TGTGCCAGCAGCGGACGACAGTTGAACACTGAAGCTTTCTTT; CDR3aa: CASSGRQLNTEAFF
j_gene: TRBJ2-1; abundance: .; d_gene: TRBD2; v_gene: TRBV9; CDR3nt: TGTGCCAGCAGCGTAGGTCCTAGCGGGTACAATGAGCAGTTCTTC; CDR3aa: CASSVGPSGYNEQFF
j_gene: TRBJ2-2; abundance: once; d_gene: .; v_gene: TRBV18; CDR3nt: TGTGCCAGCTCACCGCCGACCGGGATCTCGGGGACCGGGGAGCTGTTTTTT; CDR3aa: CASSPPTGISGTGELFF
j_gene: TRBJ2-5; abundance: .; d_gene: .; v_gene: TRBV29-1; CDR3nt: TGCAGCGTCAAACCAGGGGTAGGGGAGACCCAGTACTTC; CDR3aa: CSVKPGVGETQYF
j_gene: TRBJ1-1; abundance: once; d_gene: .; v_gene: TRBV28; CDR3nt: TGTGCCAGCAGTTTATTGGACAGACCGAACACTGAAGCTTTCTTT; CDR3aa: CASSLLDRPNTEAFF
j_gene: TRBJ2-5; abundance: .; d_gene: .; v_gene: TRBV5-1; CDR3nt: TGCGCCAGCAGCTTGGTCGGAGAGACCCAGTACTTC; CDR3aa: CASSLVGETQYF